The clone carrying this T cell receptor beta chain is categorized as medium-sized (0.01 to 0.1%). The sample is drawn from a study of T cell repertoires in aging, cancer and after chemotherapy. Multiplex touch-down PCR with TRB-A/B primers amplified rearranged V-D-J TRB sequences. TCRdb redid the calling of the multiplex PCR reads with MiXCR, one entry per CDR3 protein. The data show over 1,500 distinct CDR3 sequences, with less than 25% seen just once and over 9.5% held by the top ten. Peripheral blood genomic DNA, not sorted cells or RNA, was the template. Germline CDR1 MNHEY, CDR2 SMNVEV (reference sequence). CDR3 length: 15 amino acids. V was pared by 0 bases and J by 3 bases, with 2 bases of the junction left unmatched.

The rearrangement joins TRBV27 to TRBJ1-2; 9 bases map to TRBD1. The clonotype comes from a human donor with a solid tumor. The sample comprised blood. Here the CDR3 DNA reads TGTGCCAGCAGTTTATCGACAGGGGGAGACTATGGCTACACCTTC. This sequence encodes CASSLSTGGDYGYTF.